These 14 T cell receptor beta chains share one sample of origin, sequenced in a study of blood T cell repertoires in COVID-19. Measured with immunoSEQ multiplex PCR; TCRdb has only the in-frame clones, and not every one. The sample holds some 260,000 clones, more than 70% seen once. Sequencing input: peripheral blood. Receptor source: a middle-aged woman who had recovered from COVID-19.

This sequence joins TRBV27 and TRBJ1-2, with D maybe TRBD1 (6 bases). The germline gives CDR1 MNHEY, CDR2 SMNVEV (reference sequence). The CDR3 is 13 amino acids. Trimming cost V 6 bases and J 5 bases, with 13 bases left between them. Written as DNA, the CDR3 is TGTGCCAGCAGCCCTCAGACAGGATATGGCTACACCTTC. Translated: CASSPQTGYGYTF.

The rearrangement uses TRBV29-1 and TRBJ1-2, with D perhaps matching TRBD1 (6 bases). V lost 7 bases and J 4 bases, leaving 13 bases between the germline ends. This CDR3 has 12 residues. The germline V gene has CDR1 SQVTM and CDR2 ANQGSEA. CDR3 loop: CSADLGAYGYTF. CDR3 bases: TGCAGCGCCGACCTGGGGGCCTATGGCTACACCTTC.

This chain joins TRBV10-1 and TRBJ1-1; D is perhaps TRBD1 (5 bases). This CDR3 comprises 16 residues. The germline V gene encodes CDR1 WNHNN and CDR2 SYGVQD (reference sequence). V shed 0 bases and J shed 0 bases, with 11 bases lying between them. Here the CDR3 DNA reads TGCGCCAGCAGTGAGTCGGCAGGGTGGGTGAACACTGAAGCTTTCTTT. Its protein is CASSESAGWVNTEAFF.

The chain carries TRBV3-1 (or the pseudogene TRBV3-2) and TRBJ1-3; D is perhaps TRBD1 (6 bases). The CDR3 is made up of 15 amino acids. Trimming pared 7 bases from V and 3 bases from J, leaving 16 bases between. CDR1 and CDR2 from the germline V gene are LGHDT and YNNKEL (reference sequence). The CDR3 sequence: CASTRTGSGGNTIYF. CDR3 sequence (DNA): TGTGCCAGCACCCGTACAGGGTCCGGTGGAAACACCATATATTTT.

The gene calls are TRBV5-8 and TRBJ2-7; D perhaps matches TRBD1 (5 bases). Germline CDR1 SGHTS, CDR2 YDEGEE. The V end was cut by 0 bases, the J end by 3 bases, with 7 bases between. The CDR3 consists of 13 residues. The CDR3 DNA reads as TGTGCCAGCAGCTTGGGACAGAACTACGAGCAGTACGTC. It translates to CASSLGQNYEQYV.

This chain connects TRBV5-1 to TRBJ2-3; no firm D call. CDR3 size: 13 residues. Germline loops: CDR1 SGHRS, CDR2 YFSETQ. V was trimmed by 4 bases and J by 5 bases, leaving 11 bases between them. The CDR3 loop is CASSQGPGDTQYF. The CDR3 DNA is TGCGCCAGCAGCCAAGGCCCGGGAGATACGCAGTATTTT.

CDR3 nucleotide sequence: TGTGCCAGCTCACCCACCGGACAGGGGGCGAAAGCTTTCTTT. Protein sequence: CASSPTGQGAKAFF. The genes are TRBV18 and TRBJ1-1; TRBD1 aligns across 11 bases. Germline CDR1 is KGHSH and CDR2 is LQKENI. V was clipped by 3 bases and J by 9 bases; unmatched bases: 6. The CDR3 spans 14 residues. Together with reference TRBV18 and TRBJ1-1, the CDR3 gives the full variable domain: NAGVMQNPRHLVRRRGQEARLRCSPMKGHSHVYWYRQLPEEGLKFMVYLQKENIIDESGMPKERFSAEFPKEGPSILRIQQVVRGDSAAYFCASSPTGQGAKAFFGQGTRLTVV.

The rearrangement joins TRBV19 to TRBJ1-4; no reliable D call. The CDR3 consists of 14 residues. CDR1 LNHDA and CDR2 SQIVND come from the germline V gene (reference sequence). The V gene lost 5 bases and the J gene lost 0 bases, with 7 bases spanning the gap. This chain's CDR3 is CASSYIATNEKLFF. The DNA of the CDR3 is TGTGCCAGTAGTTATATAGCAACTAATGAAAAACTGTTTTTT. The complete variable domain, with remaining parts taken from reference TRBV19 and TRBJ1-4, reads DGGITQSPKYLFRKEGQNVTLSCEQNLNHDAMYWYRQDPGQGLRLIYYSQIVNDFQKGDIAEGYSVSREKKESFPLTVTSAQKNPTAFYLCASSYIATNEKLFFGSGTQLSVL.

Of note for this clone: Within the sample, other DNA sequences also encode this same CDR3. This CDR3 is CASSPTSGSYNEQFF. CDR3 DNA sequence: TGTGCCAGCAGCCCGACTAGCGGTTCCTACAATGAGCAGTTCTTC. This chain connects TRBV7-2 to TRBJ2-1; 9 positions agree with TRBD2. The V gene's germline CDR1 is SGHTA and CDR2 FQGNSA. The V gene end was trimmed by 5 bases and the J gene end by 1 base; junction bases not matched to a gene: 3. This CDR3 comprises 15 residues.

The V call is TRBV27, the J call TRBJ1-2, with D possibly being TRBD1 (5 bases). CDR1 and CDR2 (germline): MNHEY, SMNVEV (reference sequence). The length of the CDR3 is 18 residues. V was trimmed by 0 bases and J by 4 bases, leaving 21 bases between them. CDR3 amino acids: CASSLSPMGFGAGYGYTF. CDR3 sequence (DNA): TGTGCCAGCAGTTTATCCCCCATGGGGTTTGGGGCTGGCTATGGCTACACCTTC.

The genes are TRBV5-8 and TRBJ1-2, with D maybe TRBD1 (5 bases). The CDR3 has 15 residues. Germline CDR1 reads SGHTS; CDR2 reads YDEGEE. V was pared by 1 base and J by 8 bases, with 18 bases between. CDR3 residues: CASSLRNRGAGGYTF. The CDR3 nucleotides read TGTGCCAGCAGCTTGAGAAACCGTGGGGCTGGCGGCTACACCTTC.

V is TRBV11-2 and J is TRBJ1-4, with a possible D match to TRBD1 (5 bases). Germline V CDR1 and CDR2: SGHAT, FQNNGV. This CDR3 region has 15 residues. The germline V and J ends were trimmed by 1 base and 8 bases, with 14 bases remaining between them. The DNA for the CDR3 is TGTGCCAGCAGCTTAGGTCCGACAGCCACCGAAAAACTGTTTTTT. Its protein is CASSLGPTATEKLFF.

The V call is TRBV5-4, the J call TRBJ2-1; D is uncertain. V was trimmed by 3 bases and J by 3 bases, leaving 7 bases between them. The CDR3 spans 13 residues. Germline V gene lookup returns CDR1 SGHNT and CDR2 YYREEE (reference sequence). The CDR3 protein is CASSSPGYNEQFF. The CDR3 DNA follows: TGTGCCAGCAGCTCTCCCGGCTACAATGAGCAGTTCTTC.

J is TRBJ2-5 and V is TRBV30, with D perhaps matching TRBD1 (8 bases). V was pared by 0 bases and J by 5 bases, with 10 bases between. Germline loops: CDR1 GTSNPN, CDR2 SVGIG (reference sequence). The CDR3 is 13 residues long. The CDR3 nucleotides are TGTGCCTGGAGTGTACAGGGGGGGGAGACCCAGTACTTC. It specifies CAWSVQGGETQYF. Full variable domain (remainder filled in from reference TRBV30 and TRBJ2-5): SQTIHQWPATLVQPVGSPLSLECTVEGTSNPNLYWYRQAAGRGLQLLFYSVGIGQISSEVPQNLSASRPQDRQFILSSKKLLLSDSGFYLCAWSVQGGETQYFGPGTRLLVL.